This TCR beta chain was captured by sequencing in a study of blood T cell repertoires in COVID-19 (dated by TCRdb to the early 2020s). A note on the overall study: Collaborator samples came from the United States, Italy and Spain and covered acute and convalescent phases of COVID-19. Nearly every sample came with metadata listing a de-identified subject ID, COVID-19 status, age in years and sex. Where HLA class I and class II types were available, the types were taken from metadata supplied by the sample provider, not from assay-based typing. Deeply sampled blood TCRbeta repertoires from subjects exposed to, actively infected with, or recovered from COVID-19 were included in the dataset. Samples were obtained from the ongoing ImmuneRACE study (first 160 participants) and from about 1,300 subjects provided by 6 global collaborators. The repertoires were released in a freely available public database intended as a resource for research on the immune response to SARS-CoV-2. The prospective study material was composed of cDNA or gDNA derived from T cells, B-cell-depleted T cells, or PBMCs. The full study reports these points: How much clinical and demographic metadata was included differed by source and by participant, and the metadata was provided uncurated.

Per the germline V gene (reference sequence), LGHDT is the CDR1 and YNNKEL is the CDR2. V is clipped by 4 bases and J by 2 bases, and the sequence between their germline boundaries is 18 bases long. Measured from the cysteine to the phenylalanine, the CDR3 is 16 residues long. The retained sequence is limited to the CDR3, 48 bases, with the frame set at the first base. As to this clone: The specificity of this receptor is unknown. The input lacks base qualities; no much larger clone sits a single base away.

The immunoSEQ Assay, a bias-controlled multiplex PCR, was used to amplify TCRbeta CDR3 regions from genomic DNA. The authors' pipeline ran thus. Nucleated cell counts per sample were estimated from amplification of reference gene primers within the assay. Sequence reads were collapsed and filtered to measure the absolute abundance of every unique TCRbeta CDR3 rearrangement. For each sample, productive Simpson clonality was calculated as the square root of Simpson's diversity index over productive rearrangements. TCRdb holds this immuneACCESS table with in-frame rearrangements only. Some clones are missing; in checked studies, unresolved V genes explain under half, and the rest has no known cause. V, J and clone size are those of that table, while D and trimming were read from the DNA. Across this sample there are about 70,000 clones, with about 68% seen only once. Of the sample, 35% is held by the ten largest clones.

The collaborating institutions used their own protocols to collect whole blood in K2EDTA tubes. For TCRbeta analysis, collaborator samples were shipped as frozen whole blood, as isolated PBMCs, or as DNA extracted from either sample type. This clonotype was sampled from a woman in her seventies with acute or convalescent COVID-19. Rearrangement joined TRBV3-1 (or the pseudogene TRBV3-2) to TRBJ2-7; the D gene is perhaps TRBD2, from 5 matching bases. Sequencing input: peripheral blood. The DNA is as follows: TGTGCCAGCAGCCGCCGGGGTGTTCCGTTGCCCTACGAGCAGTACTTC. This sequence encodes CASSRRGVPLPYEQYF.